The rows below give T cell receptor beta chains drawn from one sample of a study of blood T cell repertoires in COVID-19. Here immunoSEQ multiplex PCR was the method, and the copy in TCRdb shows in-frame clones only, minus some. The repertoire holds hundreds of thousands of clones, with approximately 85% as singletons. Sequencing was done on a sample of peripheral blood. These TCRs come from a man aged 50-59 years with active or convalescent COVID-19. Both conserved end residues are part of each CDR3. Fields, in order: clone size, D gene, V gene, J gene, CDR3 protein, CDR3 DNA. D genes are given only for firm matches. A clone size is listed for some rows: how often the clone was seen (once, few, many), or a class if it is expanded.

.	TRBD2	TRBV10-3	TRBJ2-1	CAMRTSGSTGEQFF	TGTGCCATGAGGACTAGCGGGAGTACTGGTGAGCAGTTCTTC
once	TRBD2	TRBV7-2	TRBJ2-1	CASSLGVLAGGSSYNEQFF	TGTGCCAGCAGCTTAGGAGTACTAGCGGGAGGGAGCTCCTACAATGAGCAGTTCTTC
.	TRBD2	TRBV3-1/TRBV3-2	TRBJ2-7	CASSQDLSGGGSNEQYF	TGTGCCAGCAGCCAAGATCTTAGCGGGGGCGGTTCTAACGAGCAGTACTTC
.	TRBD2	TRBV27	TRBJ2-7	CASKELGGRAQGEQYF	TGTGCCAGCAAGGAGCTGGGCGGGAGGGCCCAGGGCGAGCAGTACTTC
.	TRBD1	TRBV9	TRBJ1-2	CASSPRLGQGLSGYTF	TGTGCCAGCAGCCCAAGGTTAGGACAGGGTCTTTCTGGCTACACCTTC
.	.	TRBV18	TRBJ2-1	CASSPRSYNEQFF	TGTGCCAGCTCACCGCGATCCTACAATGAGCAGTTCTTC
once	.	TRBV29-1	TRBJ2-1	CSVASVVQEQFF	TGCAGCGTAGCTAGCGTGGTACAGGAGCAGTTCTTC
once	.	TRBV4-3	TRBJ1-3	CASSQDQGFSGNTIYF	TGCGCCAGCAGCCAAGATCAGGGATTCTCTGGAAACACCATATATTTT
.	TRBD1	TRBV7-9	TRBJ2-7	CASSFRGKAGQYF	TGTGCCAGCAGCTTCAGGGGGAAGGCGGGGCAGTACTTC
once	.	TRBV27	TRBJ1-1	CASSFGPRVTEAFF	TGTGCCAGCAGTTTCGGTCCCAGGGTCACTGAAGCTTTCTTT
many	.	TRBV29-1	TRBJ1-1	CSVESVEKIMNTEAFF	TGCAGCGTTGAAAGCGTGGAAAAGATCATGAACACTGAAGCTTTCTTT
many	.	TRBV10-3	TRBJ1-2	CAISELEGYTF	TGTGCCATCAGTGAACTGGAGGGCTACACCTTC
.	TRBD1	TRBV27	TRBJ1-5	CASREGQGGYQPQHF	TGTGCCAGCAGAGAGGGACAGGGAGGTTATCAGCCCCAGCATTTT
.	TRBD1	TRBV2	TRBJ1-5	CASSEGRGDQPQHF	TGTGCCAGCAGTGAAGGCAGGGGGGATCAGCCCCAGCATTTT
.	TRBD1	TRBV7-6	TRBJ2-7	CASSSSDRGYEQYF	TGTGCCAGCAGCTCCTCGGACAGGGGGTACGAGCAGTACTTC
.	TRBD1	TRBV6-2/TRBV6-3	TRBJ1-1	CASSRLGGAANTEAFF	TGTGCCAGCAGTAGACTAGGGGGCGCGGCGAACACTGAAGCTTTCTTT
.	.	TRBV20-1	TRBJ1-1	CSATDRLTFF	TGCAGTGCCACCGACAGGTTGACTTTCTTT
.	.	TRBV5-1	TRBJ2-1	CASSLDVYSYNEQFF	TGCGCCAGCAGCTTGGATGTATACTCCTACAATGAGCAGTTCTTC
.	.	TRBV28	TRBJ1-1	CASSFLTPRRQNTEAFF	TGTGCCAGCAGTTTTCTCACCCCCCGGCGGCAGAACACTGAAGCTTTCTTT
.	.	TRBV7-8	TRBJ2-5	CATKQGPIQETQYF	TGTGCCACTAAACAGGGACCCATCCAAGAGACCCAGTACTTC
.	TRBD1	TRBV6-5	TRBJ2-7	CASRGATTGEREQYF	TGTGCCAGCAGAGGGGCGACGACAGGGGAAAGGGAGCAGTACTTC
.	TRBD1	TRBV29-1	TRBJ1-2	CSEAGGTF	TGCAGCGAAGCAGGGGGAACCTTC
.	TRBD2	TRBV5-6	TRBJ2-7	CASSLLLAGGNEQYF	TGTGCCAGCAGCTTGTTACTAGCGGGAGGGAACGAGCAGTACTTC
.	TRBD1	TRBV10-3	TRBJ1-3	CAISKQGISGNTIYF	TGTGCCATCAGTAAACAGGGGATCTCTGGAAACACCATATATTTT
few	TRBD1	TRBV7-8	TRBJ1-5	CASSLGTVVQPQHF	TGTGCCAGCAGCTTGGGGACAGTTGTACAGCCCCAGCATTTT
.	TRBD2	TRBV5-5	TRBJ2-1	CASSPPGTSGWQQFF	TGTGCCAGCAGCCCACCCGGGACTAGCGGGTGGCAGCAGTTCTTC
.	.	TRBV3-1/TRBV3-2	TRBJ1-6	CASSQSEGHNSPLHF	TGTGCCAGCAGCCAAAGTGAGGGTCATAATTCACCCCTCCACTTT
.	.	TRBV5-6	TRBJ1-1	CASSSGQFTEAFF	TGTGCCAGCAGCTCAGGACAGTTCACTGAAGCTTTCTTT
.	.	TRBV12-3/TRBV12-4	TRBJ1-4	CASSLSLEKRLFF	TGTGCCAGCAGTTTAAGCCTAGAAAAAAGACTGTTTTTT
.	.	TRBV12-3/TRBV12-4	TRBJ2-6	CAISGGANVLTF	TGTGCCATCTCAGGGGGGGCCAACGTCCTGACTTTC
.	.	TRBV19	TRBJ2-3	CASRRAGQTDTQYF	TGTGCCAGTAGGAGGGCGGGGCAAACAGATACGCAGTATTTT
.	TRBD2	TRBV10-3	TRBJ2-1	CAIGSGRYNEQFF	TGTGCCATCGGGAGCGGGAGGTACAATGAGCAGTTCTTC
.	.	TRBV19	TRBJ1-1	CASSIGNRNTEAFF	TGTGCCAGTAGTATAGGGAACAGAAACACTGAAGCTTTCTTT
.	.	TRBV9	TRBJ1-1	CASSVVQVLTEAFF	TGTGCCAGCAGCGTAGTGCAGGTGCTCACTGAAGCTTTCTTT
.	.	TRBV5-1	TRBJ2-1	CASSSGGSGNEQFF	TGCGCCAGCAGCTCAGGGGGGAGCGGGAATGAGCAGTTCTTC
.	TRBD2	TRBV10-3	TRBJ2-1	CAISVGLDPHNEQFF	TGTGCCATCAGTGTTGGACTAGACCCCCACAATGAGCAGTTCTTC
.	TRBD1	TRBV11-1	TRBJ2-7	CASSRRDRGSYEQYF	TGTGCCAGCAGCCGCCGGGACAGGGGATCCTACGAGCAGTACTTC
.	.	TRBV5-5	TRBJ2-2	CASTQGGNTGELFF	TGTGCCAGCACCCAGGGGGGGAACACCGGGGAGCTGTTTTTT
.	TRBD1	TRBV27	TRBJ2-1	CASSPTGGNEQFF	TGTGCCAGCAGTCCGACAGGGGGCAATGAGCAGTTCTTC
.	TRBD1	TRBV19	TRBJ1-5	CASSPGQNQPQHF	TGTGCCAGTAGTCCGGGACAGAATCAGCCCCAGCATTTT
.	.	TRBV3-1/TRBV3-2	TRBJ2-5	CASSQRRGSKTQYF	TGTGCCAGCAGCCAACGTAGGGGTTCAAAGACCCAGTACTTC
.	.	TRBV25-1	TRBJ1-2	CASSDSGQFYGYTF	TGTGCCAGCAGTGACTCCGGACAGTTCTATGGCTACACCTTC
.	TRBD2	TRBV20-1	TRBJ2-1	CSASGGTRLGSYNEQFF	TGCAGTGCTAGTGGCGGGACTAGACTCGGCTCTTACAATGAGCAGTTCTTC
.	.	TRBV5-1	TRBJ1-4	CASSSTGLNEKLFF	TGCGCCAGCAGCTCTACAGGGTTAAATGAAAAACTGTTTTTT
.	.	TRBV7-9	TRBJ1-4	CASSLVLTGQGEKLFF	TGTGCCAGCAGCTTAGTCTTGACAGGTCAGGGAGAAAAACTGTTTTTT
.	TRBD2	TRBV5-5	TRBJ2-3	CASSSILAGSSDTQYF	TGTGCCAGCAGCTCGATATTAGCGGGATCGTCAGATACGCAGTATTTT
.	TRBD1	TRBV9	TRBJ2-7	CASSDRDRGGEQYF	TGTGCCAGCAGCGACCGGGACAGGGGAGGCGAGCAGTACTTC
.	.	TRBV30	TRBJ1-1	CAWRTLGGNTEAFF	TGTGCCTGGAGGACCCTGGGGGGGAACACTGAAGCTTTCTTT
.	.	TRBV20-1	TRBJ2-5	CSAYKETQYF	TGCAGTGCTTATAAAGAGACCCAGTACTTC
.	TRBD1	TRBV7-9	TRBJ1-1	CASSAQGTGSTEAFF	TGTGCCAGCAGCGCACAGGGGACGGGTAGCACTGAAGCTTTCTTT
.	TRBD2	TRBV7-8	TRBJ2-7	CASSGGEFYEQYF	TGTGCCAGCAGTGGGGGGGAATTCTACGAGCAGTACTTC
.	TRBD2	TRBV18	TRBJ2-7	CASSPGTSGAPYEQYF	TGTGCCAGCTCACCTGGGACTAGCGGGGCACCATACGAGCAGTACTTC
.	TRBD2	TRBV4-1	TRBJ2-5	CASSQGFGLAGGTQYF	TGCGCCAGCAGCCAAGGGTTCGGACTAGCTGGTGGGACCCAGTACTTC
.	TRBD1	TRBV19	TRBJ1-5	CASSETDRGRGPQHF	TGTGCCAGTAGTGAAACTGACAGGGGGCGAGGGCCCCAGCATTTT
.	.	TRBV2	TRBJ2-3	CASSRPGDVPDTQYF	TGTGCCAGCAGTCGTCCGGGAGATGTCCCAGATACGCAGTATTTT
.	.	TRBV5-6	TRBJ2-2	CASSLEGTRWSGELFF	TGTGCCAGCAGCTTGGAAGGGACTCGCTGGAGCGGGGAGCTGTTTTTT
few	.	TRBV28	TRBJ1-1	CASSPAGFQNTEAFF	TGTGCCAGCAGTCCAGCCGGGTTCCAGAACACTGAAGCTTTCTTT
.	.	TRBV4-2	TRBJ1-2	CASSSHRGGGDGYTF	TGTGCCAGCAGCTCCCACAGAGGCGGAGGGGATGGCTACACCTTC
.	TRBD2	TRBV5-4	TRBJ2-1	CASSPPRSGGPNEQFF	TGTGCCAGCAGCCCACCAAGAAGCGGGGGTCCCAATGAGCAGTTCTTC